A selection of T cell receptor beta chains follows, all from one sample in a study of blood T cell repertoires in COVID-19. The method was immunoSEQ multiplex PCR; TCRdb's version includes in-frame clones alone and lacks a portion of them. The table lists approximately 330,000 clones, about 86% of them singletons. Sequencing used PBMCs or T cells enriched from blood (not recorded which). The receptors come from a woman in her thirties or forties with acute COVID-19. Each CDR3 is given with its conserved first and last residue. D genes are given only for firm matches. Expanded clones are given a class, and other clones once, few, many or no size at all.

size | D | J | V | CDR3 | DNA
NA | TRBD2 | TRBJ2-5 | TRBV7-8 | CASSLVGRGETQYF | TGTGCCAGCAGCTTAGTCGGGAGGGGAGAGACCCAGTACTTC
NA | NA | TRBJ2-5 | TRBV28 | CASSFRGSGETQYF | TGTGCCAGCAGTTTTAGAGGGAGTGGGGAGACCCAGTACTTC
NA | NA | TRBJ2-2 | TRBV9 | CASSVAGNPNTGELFF | TGTGCCAGCAGCGTCGCAGGGAACCCTAACACCGGGGAGCTGTTTTTT
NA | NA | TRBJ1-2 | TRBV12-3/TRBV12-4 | CASTWDFYGYTF | TGTGCCAGCACCTGGGACTTTTATGGCTACACCTTC
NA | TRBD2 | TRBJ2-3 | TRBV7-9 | CASSPSGSRNTQYF | TGTGCCAGCAGCCCCAGCGGGAGTAGGAATACGCAGTATTTT
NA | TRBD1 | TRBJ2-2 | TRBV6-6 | CASDPPRTGGTGELFF | TGTGCCAGCGACCCACCTCGGACAGGGGGCACCGGGGAGCTGTTTTTT
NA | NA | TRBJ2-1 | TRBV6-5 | CASWRDSTNEQFF | TGTGCCAGCTGGCGGGATTCCACCAATGAGCAGTTCTTC
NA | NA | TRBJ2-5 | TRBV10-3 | CAIRSRREETQYF | TGTGCCATCAGGAGTAGGAGAGAAGAGACCCAGTACTTC
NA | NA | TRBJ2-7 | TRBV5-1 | CASSLLGSSYEQYF | TGCGCCAGCAGCTTGCTCGGGAGCTCCTACGAGCAGTACTTC
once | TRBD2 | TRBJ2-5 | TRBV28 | CASSSHSWTSGPKETQYF | TGTGCCAGCAGTTCCCACTCTTGGACTAGCGGGCCCAAAGAGACCCAGTACTTC
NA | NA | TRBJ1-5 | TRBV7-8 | CASSLTGSNQPQHF | TGTGCCAGCAGCTTGACAGGAAGCAATCAGCCCCAGCATTTT
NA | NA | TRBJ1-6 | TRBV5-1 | CASSLEARGKQGSPLHF | TGCGCCAGCAGCTTGGAGGCCAGGGGTAAGCAAGGTTCACCCCTCCACTTT
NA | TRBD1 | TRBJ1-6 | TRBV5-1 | CASSSTGENSPLHF | TGCGCCAGCAGCTCGACAGGGGAAAATTCACCCCTCCACTTT
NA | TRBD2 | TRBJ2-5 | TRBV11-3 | CASSAHSSGGREETQYF | TGTGCCAGCAGCGCTCACAGTTCGGGCGGGAGGGAGGAGACCCAGTACTTC
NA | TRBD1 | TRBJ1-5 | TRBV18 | CASSPGTGGRQPQHF | TGTGCCAGCTCACCCGGGACAGGGGGCCGTCAGCCCCAGCATTTT
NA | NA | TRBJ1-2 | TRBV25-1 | CASSETANYGYTF | TGTGCCAGCAGTGAGACAGCTAACTATGGCTACACCTTC
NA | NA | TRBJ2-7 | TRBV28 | CASSGVEQYF | TGTGCCAGCAGCGGTGTTGAGCAGTACTTC
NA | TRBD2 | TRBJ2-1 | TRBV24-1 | CATSSDSGAYNEQFF | TGTGCCACCTCTTCTGATAGCGGGGCCTACAATGAGCAGTTCTTC
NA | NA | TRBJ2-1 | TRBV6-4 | CASSEGGDPTYNEQFF | TGTGCCAGCAGTGAGGGAGGAGACCCCACCTACAATGAGCAGTTCTTC
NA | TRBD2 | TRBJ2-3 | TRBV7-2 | CASSRGDFNTDTQYF | TGTGCCAGCAGCCGGGGGGACTTCAACACAGATACGCAGTATTTT
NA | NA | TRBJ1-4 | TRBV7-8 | CASSLGSGITNEKLFF | TGTGCCAGCAGCTTAGGCTCAGGGATTACTAATGAAAAACTGTTTTTT
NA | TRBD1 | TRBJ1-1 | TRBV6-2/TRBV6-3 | CASSRTVLRDSRKFF | TGTGCCAGCAGCCGAACGGTCCTCCGGGACAGCCGTAAATTCTTT
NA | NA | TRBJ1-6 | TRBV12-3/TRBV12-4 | CASSFRGPLHF | TGTGCCAGCAGTTTCCGCGGGCCCCTCCACTTT
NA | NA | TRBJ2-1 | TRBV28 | CASSSHREEQFF | TGTGCCAGCAGTTCCCATCGAGAGGAGCAGTTCTTC
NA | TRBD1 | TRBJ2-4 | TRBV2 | CASSVGQGGNIQYF | TGTGCCAGCAGTGTGGGACAGGGTGGCAACATTCAGTACTTC
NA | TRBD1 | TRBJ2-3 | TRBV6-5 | CASSRDSKDTQYF | TGTGCCAGCAGTCGGGACAGCAAAGATACGCAGTATTTT
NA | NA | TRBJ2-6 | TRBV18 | CASSPGAISGANVLTF | TGTGCCAGCTCACCAGGGGCTATCTCTGGGGCCAACGTCCTGACTTTC
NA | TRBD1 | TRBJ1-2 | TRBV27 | CASSLSPDRGHGYTF | TGTGCCAGCAGTTTATCCCCGGACAGGGGGCATGGCTACACCTTC
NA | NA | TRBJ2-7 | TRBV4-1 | CASSQAGLEGYEQYF | TGCGCCAGCAGCCAAGCAGGGTTGGAGGGCTACGAGCAGTACTTC
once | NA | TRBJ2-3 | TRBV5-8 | CASSLSTAEITDTQYF | TGTGCCAGCAGCTTGAGTACAGCCGAAATTACAGATACGCAGTATTTT
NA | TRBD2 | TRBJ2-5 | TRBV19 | CASTMRGGSGREETQYF | TGTGCCAGTACCATGCGAGGGGGCAGCGGGAGGGAAGAGACCCAGTACTTC
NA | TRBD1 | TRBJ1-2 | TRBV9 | CASSVVTGTNYGYTF | TGTGCCAGCAGCGTAGTGACAGGGACTAACTATGGCTACACCTTC
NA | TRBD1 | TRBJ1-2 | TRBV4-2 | CASSQVGTEYGYTF | TGTGCCAGCAGCCAAGTTGGGACAGAGTATGGCTACACCTTC
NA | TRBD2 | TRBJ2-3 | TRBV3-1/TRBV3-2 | CASSQFLAGVTDTQYF | TGTGCCAGCAGCCAATTTCTAGCGGGAGTCACAGATACGCAGTATTTT
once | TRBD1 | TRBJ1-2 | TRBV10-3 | CAITRDRGADYGYTF | TGTGCCATCACCAGAGACAGGGGGGCGGACTATGGCTACACCTTC
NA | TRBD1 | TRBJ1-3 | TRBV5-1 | CASSPQGDSGNTIYF | TGCGCCAGCAGCCCTCAGGGGGACTCTGGAAACACCATATATTTT
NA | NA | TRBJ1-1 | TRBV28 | CASAQGSTEAFF | TGTGCCAGCGCTCAGGGGTCCACTGAAGCTTTCTTT
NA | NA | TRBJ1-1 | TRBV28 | CASSLPSARNTEAFF | TGTGCCAGCAGTTTACCTAGTGCCAGGAACACTGAAGCTTTCTTT
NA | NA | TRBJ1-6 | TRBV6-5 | CASSTEQGVGSPLHF | TGTGCCAGCAGCACCGAACAGGGAGTTGGTTCACCCCTCCACTTT
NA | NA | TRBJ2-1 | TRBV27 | CASRPTGDNEQFF | TGTGCCAGCAGGCCGACAGGAGACAATGAGCAGTTCTTC
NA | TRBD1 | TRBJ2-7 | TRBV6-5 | CASSNIQGYEQYF | TGTGCCAGCAGCAACATACAGGGGTACGAGCAGTACTTC
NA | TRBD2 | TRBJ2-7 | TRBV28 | CASRPSGGYEQYF | TGTGCCAGTCGTCCTAGCGGAGGTTACGAGCAGTACTTC
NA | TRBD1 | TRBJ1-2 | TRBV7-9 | CASSSETGLRGYTF | TGTGCCAGCAGCTCAGAGACAGGGCTGCGCGGCTACACCTTC
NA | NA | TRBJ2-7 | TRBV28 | CASSYRTVSYEQYF | TGTGCCAGCAGCTATAGGACAGTTTCCTACGAGCAGTACTTC
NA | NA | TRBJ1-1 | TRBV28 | CASSLAMNTEAFF | TGTGCCAGCAGTCTAGCGATGAACACTGAAGCTTTCTTT
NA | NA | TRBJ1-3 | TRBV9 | CASSVAKGNSGNTIYF | TGTGCCAGCAGCGTAGCTAAGGGGAACTCTGGAAACACCATATATTTT
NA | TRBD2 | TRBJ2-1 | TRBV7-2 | CASSLSLASYNEQFF | TGTGCCAGCAGCTTATCACTAGCGAGTTACAATGAGCAGTTCTTC